The rows below give T cell receptor beta chains drawn from one sample of a study of long-term antiretroviral therapy in people with HIV. Profiling relied on immunoSEQ multiplex PCR, and the TCRdb table lists in-frame clones only, not all of them. The profile shows tens of thousands of clones, about 92% of them singletons. This material consisted of unsorted PBMCs, taken 7.6 years after starting antiretroviral therapy. These receptors originate from a woman aged 40 to 50 with HIV. The CDR3 runs from the conserved cysteine through the conserved F or W. D genes are given only for firm matches. Expanded clones get a size class; other rows say once, few or many, or leave the size out.

j_call,d_call,clone_size,v_call,cdr3_nt,cdr3_aa
TRBJ2-7,NA,NA,TRBV7-2,TGTGCCAGCAGCCCGACCCCCTACGAGCAGTACTTC,CASSPTPYEQYF
TRBJ1-1,NA,NA,TRBV5-1,TGCGCCAGCAGCTTGGAGGGGGGGGTGAGTATGGGGACTGAAGCTTTCTTT,CASSLEGGVSMGTEAFF
TRBJ1-6,NA,once,TRBV23-1,TGCGCCAGCAGTCATTTCAGGGGACCTAATTCACCCCTCCACTTT,CASSHFRGPNSPLHF
TRBJ2-2,TRBD1,NA,TRBV7-6,TGTGCCAGCAGCTTCGGGACAGAAAACACCGGGGAGCTGTTTTTT,CASSFGTENTGELFF
TRBJ2-2,NA,NA,TRBV7-2,TGTGCCAGCAGCTTAGGGTATTACGGGGAGCTGTTTTTT,CASSLGYYGELFF
TRBJ1-1,NA,NA,TRBV6-5,TGTGCCAGCAGTTACGCGGGACAAGAAGCTTTCTTT,CASSYAGQEAFF
TRBJ2-7,NA,NA,TRBV20-1,TGCAGTGCTAGGAAGGGTGACGAGCAGTACTTC,CSARKGDEQYF
TRBJ1-4,NA,NA,TRBV5-6,TGTGCCAGCAGCTTGCGGGCAGGGAATGAAAAACTGTTTTTT,CASSLRAGNEKLFF
TRBJ2-7,TRBD1,NA,TRBV13,TGTGCCAGCAGCTCCATGGACAGGGCTTCCTACGAGCAGTACTTC,CASSSMDRASYEQYF
TRBJ1-2,TRBD1,NA,TRBV6-5,TGTGCCAGCAGTTACGGACAGGGTGTCAACTATGGCTACACCTTC,CASSYGQGVNYGYTF
TRBJ1-1,NA,NA,TRBV28,TGTGCCAGCAGTGCCCGGGCCTCGAACACTGAAGCTTTCTTT,CASSARASNTEAFF
TRBJ2-3,NA,NA,TRBV5-1,TGCGCCAGCAGCTTGGCCTCCGGGCAGGGGGGAGATACGCAGTATTTT,CASSLASGQGGDTQYF
TRBJ2-1,TRBD2,NA,TRBV19,TGTGCCAGTAGAATAGCGGGGGGGCGGAATGAGCAGTTCTTC,CASRIAGGRNEQFF
TRBJ1-2,NA,few,TRBV5-1,TGCGCCAGCAGCTTATCCTTATCGGGACCATATGGCTACACCTTC,CASSLSLSGPYGYTF
TRBJ1-2,NA,NA,TRBV11-2,TGTGCCAGCAGCGCCAACAGGGTATCTGGCTACACCTTC,CASSANRVSGYTF
TRBJ1-5,NA,NA,TRBV7-2,TGTGCCAGCAGCTTATTTCCCCGGTATAGCAATCAGCCCCAGCATTTT,CASSLFPRYSNQPQHF
TRBJ1-2,NA,NA,TRBV6-1,TGTGCCAGCAGTGCACAGGGTAAGGGGACCTGGGGCTACACCTTC,CASSAQGKGTWGYTF
TRBJ1-6,TRBD1,NA,TRBV6-1,TGTGCCAGCAGTGGCACAGGGGGCTGGGGGTATAATTCACCCCTCCACTTT,CASSGTGGWGYNSPLHF
TRBJ1-1,TRBD1,NA,TRBV5-5,TGTGCCAGCAGCTTGATCGACAGGGGGAACACTGAAGCTTTCTTT,CASSLIDRGNTEAFF
TRBJ1-6,TRBD1,NA,TRBV4-2,TGTGCCAGCAGCCAGGTACAGGGGGCAGGGAATTCACCCCTCCACTTT,CASSQVQGAGNSPLHF
TRBJ2-3,NA,NA,TRBV19,TGTGCCAGTAGTATGGGTGGGGGCTGGGGCACAGATACGCAGTATTTT,CASSMGGGWGTDTQYF
TRBJ1-1,NA,NA,TRBV7-9,TGTGCCAGCAGCTTCGACAGCAGAAGCACTGAAGCTTTCTTT,CASSFDSRSTEAFF
TRBJ2-1,TRBD1,NA,TRBV7-2,TGTGCCAGCAGCGTAATTAGCAGGGGGAATGAGCAGTTCTTC,CASSVISRGNEQFF
TRBJ1-2,TRBD1,NA,TRBV9,TGTGCCAGCAGCTTCAACAGGGGAGAGTATGGCTACACCTTC,CASSFNRGEYGYTF
TRBJ2-1,NA,NA,TRBV7-6,TGTGCCAGCAGCTTAGCGCCCCTCGAAGACTCCTACAATGAGCAGTTCTTC,CASSLAPLEDSYNEQFF
TRBJ1-2,TRBD1,once,TRBV27,TGTGCCAGCAGTTTAGGGATTCCTGGGACAGGGACTAACTATGGCTACACCTTC,CASSLGIPGTGTNYGYTF
TRBJ1-6,TRBD1,NA,TRBV19,TGTGCCAGTAGTCTCGGGACAGAGAATTCACCCCTCCACTTT,CASSLGTENSPLHF
TRBJ1-2,TRBD1,NA,TRBV4-3,TGCGCCAGCAGCCAAGAATCCAGGGGGCTTTATGGCTACACCTTC,CASSQESRGLYGYTF
TRBJ2-1,TRBD2,NA,TRBV7-9,TGTGCCAGCAGCTCGGCGGCTACGTCTAGCGGGGGCACTTACAATGAGCAGTTCTTC,CASSSAATSSGGTYNEQFF
TRBJ2-1,NA,NA,TRBV19,TGTGCCAGTAGTGATTCAAAGGGGGCGGGATACAATGAGCAGTTCTTC,CASSDSKGAGYNEQFF
TRBJ1-6,NA,NA,TRBV5-4,TGTGCCAGCACCCGGTTAACACCAAACTTCGGTCTACCCCTCCACTTT,CASTRLTPNFGLPLHF
TRBJ1-4,NA,NA,TRBV19,TGTGCCAGTAGCGTTGACAGGATTAATGAAAAACTGTTTTTT,CASSVDRINEKLFF
TRBJ2-1,NA,NA,TRBV2,TGTGCCAGCAATGGCTACAATGAGCAGTTCTTC,CASNGYNEQFF
TRBJ2-2,TRBD2,NA,TRBV9,TGTGCCAGCCAAACTAGCGGGTTAAACACCGGGGAGCTGTTTTTT,CASQTSGLNTGELFF
TRBJ1-2,NA,NA,TRBV14,TGTGCCAGCAGCCAAGAGGCCCGGCAGGGGAAGGACTATGGCTACACCTTC,CASSQEARQGKDYGYTF
TRBJ1-1,NA,NA,TRBV11-2,TGTGCCAGCAGCTTAGGAATGGGCAGGGACGTGTTCACTGAAGCTTTCTTT,CASSLGMGRDVFTEAFF
TRBJ2-1,NA,NA,TRBV29-1,TGCAGCGTTGAATTATGGGCGAGGGACGGCGGCTACAATGAGCAGTTCTTC,CSVELWARDGGYNEQFF
TRBJ1-2,TRBD1,NA,TRBV19,TGTGCCAGTAGTCTCCAGGGGGACTATGGCTACACCTTC,CASSLQGDYGYTF
TRBJ1-1,NA,NA,TRBV6-5,TGTGCCAGCAGTTACTCGGGGGTTCGGGGATTCGGAGCTTTCTTT,CASSYSGVRGFGAFF
TRBJ1-2,NA,once,TRBV30,TGTGCCTGGAGTGTACCGCCCCGGGGCGGCTACACCTTC,CAWSVPPRGGYTF
TRBJ2-2,NA,NA,TRBV7-8,TGTGCCAGCAGCTTAGGATCCACCGGGGAGCTGTTTTTT,CASSLGSTGELFF
TRBJ1-2,TRBD1,NA,TRBV7-2,TGTGCCAGCAGCTTTGGGACAGGGGGCCGCTATGGCTACACCTTC,CASSFGTGGRYGYTF
TRBJ1-6,NA,NA,TRBV6-6,TGTGCCAGCAGGGTAGGCAATTCACCCCTCCACTTT,CASRVGNSPLHF
TRBJ1-1,TRBD1,NA,TRBV7-2,TGTGCCAGCAGCTTCGGACAGGGGTGGACTGAAGCTTTCTTT,CASSFGQGWTEAFF
TRBJ2-1,NA,NA,TRBV16,TGTGCCAGCAGCCAAGGTACCTATAATGAGCAGTTCTTC,CASSQGTYNEQFF
TRBJ2-3,NA,NA,TRBV10-3,TGTGCCATCAGTGATGCAAGGACAGGCACAGATACGCAGTATTTT,CAISDARTGTDTQYF
TRBJ1-2,NA,NA,TRBV7-3,TGTGCCAGCAGCTTATACAGCGGAAACTATGGCTACACCTTC,CASSLYSGNYGYTF